The entry below describes one T cell receptor beta chain. Its cognate antigen is unknown. The data originate from a study of vaccination and CD4 T cells after COVID-19. V was shortened by 5 bases and J by 5 bases, with 12 bases between the two germline ends. Germline V CDR1 and CDR2: SNHLY, FYNNEI. This CDR3 region has 13 residues. Treatment denoted: roughly 11-day PBMC culture with coronavirus spike peptide pools or control peptides (ViraFEST assay). From the approximately ten-day cultures, CD4+ T cells were isolated by negative selection. The Oncomine TCR Beta short-read assay was applied to DNA of cultured CD4+ T cells. MiXCR, applied by TCRdb to the PCR reads, yields one record per CDR3 protein. This table holds fewer than 13,000 distinct CDR3 sequences, 46% found once.

This clonotype was obtained from a human donor who had recovered from COVID-19. V and J are TRBV2 and TRBJ1-2, with D possibly TRBD1 on 6 matching bases. The sequencing input was CD4+ T cells from blood, cultured in vitro. The CDR3 spells CASSTGTSYGYTF. DNA for the CDR3: TGTGCCAGCAGTACCGGGACATCTTATGGCTACACCTTC.